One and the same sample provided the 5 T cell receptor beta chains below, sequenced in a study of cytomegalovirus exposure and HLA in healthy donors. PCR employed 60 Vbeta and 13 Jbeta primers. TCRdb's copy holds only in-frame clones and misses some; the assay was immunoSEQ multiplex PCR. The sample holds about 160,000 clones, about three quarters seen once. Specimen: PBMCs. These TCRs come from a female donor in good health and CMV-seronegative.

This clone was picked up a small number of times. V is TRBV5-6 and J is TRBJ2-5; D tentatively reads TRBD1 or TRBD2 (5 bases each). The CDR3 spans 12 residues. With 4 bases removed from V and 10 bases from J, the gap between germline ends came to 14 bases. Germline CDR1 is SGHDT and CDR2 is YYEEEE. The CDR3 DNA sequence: TGTGCCAGCAGCCTGGGGGTCGACTACCAGTACTTC. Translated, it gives CASSLGVDYQYF.

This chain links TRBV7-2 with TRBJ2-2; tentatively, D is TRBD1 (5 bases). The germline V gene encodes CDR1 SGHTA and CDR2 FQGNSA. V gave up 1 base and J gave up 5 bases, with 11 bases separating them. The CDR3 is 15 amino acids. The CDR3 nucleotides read TGTGCCAGCAGCTTAGGCAGGGTTGAAACCGGGGAGCTGTTTTTT. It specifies CASSLGRVETGELFF.

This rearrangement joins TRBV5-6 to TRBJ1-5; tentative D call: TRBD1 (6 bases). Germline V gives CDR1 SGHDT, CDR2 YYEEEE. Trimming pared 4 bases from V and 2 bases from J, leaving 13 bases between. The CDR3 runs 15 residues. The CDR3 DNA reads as TGTGCCAGCAGCACAAGGGGGGGTCGCAATCAGCCCCAGCATTTT. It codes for CASSTRGGRNQPQHF.

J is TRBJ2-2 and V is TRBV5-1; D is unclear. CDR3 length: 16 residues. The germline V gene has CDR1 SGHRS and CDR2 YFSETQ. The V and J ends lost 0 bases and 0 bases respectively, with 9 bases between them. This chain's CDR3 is CASSLDVRTNTGELFF. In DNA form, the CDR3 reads TGCGCCAGCAGCTTGGACGTCAGAACGAACACCGGGGAGCTGTTTTTT.

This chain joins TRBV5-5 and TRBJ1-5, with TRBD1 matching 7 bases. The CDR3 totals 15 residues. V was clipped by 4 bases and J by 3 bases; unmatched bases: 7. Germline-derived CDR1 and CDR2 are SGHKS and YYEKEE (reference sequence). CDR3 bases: TGTGCCAGCAGCCCCGGGACAGCCTACAATCAGCCCCAGCATTTT. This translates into CASSPGTAYNQPQHF. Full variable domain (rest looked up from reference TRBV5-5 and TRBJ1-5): DAGVTQSPTHLIKTRGQQVTLRCSPISGHKSVSWYQQVLGQGPQFIFQYYEKEERGRGNFPDRFSARQFPNYSSELNVNALLLGDSALYLCASSPGTAYNQPQHFGDGTRLSIL.